Sequencing of this TCR beta chain was carried out in a study of Ad26.COV2.S vaccination and SARS-CoV-2 variants. The CDR3 is 13 residues long. The germline V gene has CDR1 LNHNV and CDR2 YYDKDF (reference sequence). Trimming stripped 7 bases from V and 4 bases from J, with 13 bases between. Sequencing used immunoSEQ multiplex PCR; TCRdb keeps in-frame clones, though not all of them. The data contain over 400,000 clones, approximately 92% of them singletons. Sample treatment: about 20 received Ad26.COV2.S at low or high dose, single or two shots; about 5 received placebo; per-sample allocation not given. Sampling happened 63 days after the first vaccine or placebo injection.

Here the sequenced sample was peripheral blood, taken in a trial of Ad26.COV2.S vaccine versus placebo. This TCR derives from a person aged 18-65 years who received the Ad26.COV2.S COVID-19 vaccine or a placebo. V gene TRBV15 combines with J gene TRBJ2-5; tentatively, D is TRBD2 (7 bases). In nucleotides, the CDR3 is TGTGCCACCACCGAGGGGGGGAGAGAGACCCAGTACTTC. Translated: CATTEGGRETQYF.